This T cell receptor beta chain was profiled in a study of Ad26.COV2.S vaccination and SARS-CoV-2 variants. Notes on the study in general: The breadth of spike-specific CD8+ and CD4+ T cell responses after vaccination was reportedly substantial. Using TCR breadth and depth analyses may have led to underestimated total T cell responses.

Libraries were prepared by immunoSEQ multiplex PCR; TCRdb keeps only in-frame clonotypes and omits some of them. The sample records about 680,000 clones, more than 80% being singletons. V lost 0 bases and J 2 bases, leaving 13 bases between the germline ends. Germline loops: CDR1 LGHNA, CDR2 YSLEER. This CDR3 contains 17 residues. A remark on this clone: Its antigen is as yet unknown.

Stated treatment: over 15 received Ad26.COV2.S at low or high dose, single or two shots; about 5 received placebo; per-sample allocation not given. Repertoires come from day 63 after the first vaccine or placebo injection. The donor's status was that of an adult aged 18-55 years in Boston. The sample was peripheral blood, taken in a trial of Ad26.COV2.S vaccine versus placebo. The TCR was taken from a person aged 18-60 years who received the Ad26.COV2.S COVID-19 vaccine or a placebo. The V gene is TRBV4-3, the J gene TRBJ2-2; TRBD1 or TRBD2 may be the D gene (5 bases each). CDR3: CASSQEFGTLNTGELFF. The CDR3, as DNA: TGCGCCAGCAGCCAAGAATTTGGGACCCTTAACACCGGGGAGCTGTTTTTT.